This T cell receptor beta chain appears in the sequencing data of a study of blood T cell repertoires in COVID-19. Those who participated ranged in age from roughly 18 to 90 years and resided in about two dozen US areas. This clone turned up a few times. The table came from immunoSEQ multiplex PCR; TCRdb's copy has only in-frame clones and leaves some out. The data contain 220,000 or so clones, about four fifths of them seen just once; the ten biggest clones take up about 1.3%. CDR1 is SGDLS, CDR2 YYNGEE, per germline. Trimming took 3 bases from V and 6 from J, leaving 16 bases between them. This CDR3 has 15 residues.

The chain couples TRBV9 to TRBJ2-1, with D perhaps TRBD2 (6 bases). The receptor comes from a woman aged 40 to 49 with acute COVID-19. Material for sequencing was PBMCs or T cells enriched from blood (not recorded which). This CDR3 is CASSASGTGLNEQFF. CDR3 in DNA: TGTGCCAGCAGCGCCTCCGGGACTGGCCTCAATGAGCAGTTCTTC.